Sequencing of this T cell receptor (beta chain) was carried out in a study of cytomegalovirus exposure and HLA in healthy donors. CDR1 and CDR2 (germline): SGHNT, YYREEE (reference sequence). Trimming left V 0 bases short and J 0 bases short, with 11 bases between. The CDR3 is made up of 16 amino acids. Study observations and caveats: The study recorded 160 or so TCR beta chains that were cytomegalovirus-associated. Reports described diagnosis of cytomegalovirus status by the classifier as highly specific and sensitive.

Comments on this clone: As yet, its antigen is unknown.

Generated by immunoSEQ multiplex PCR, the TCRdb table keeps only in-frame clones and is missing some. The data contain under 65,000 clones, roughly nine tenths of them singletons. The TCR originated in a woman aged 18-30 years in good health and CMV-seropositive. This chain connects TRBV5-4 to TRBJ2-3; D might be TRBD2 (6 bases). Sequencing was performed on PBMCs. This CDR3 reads CASSLASRGSTDTQYF. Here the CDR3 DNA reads TGTGCCAGCAGCTTGGCCTCTCGGGGGAGCACAGATACGCAGTATTTT.